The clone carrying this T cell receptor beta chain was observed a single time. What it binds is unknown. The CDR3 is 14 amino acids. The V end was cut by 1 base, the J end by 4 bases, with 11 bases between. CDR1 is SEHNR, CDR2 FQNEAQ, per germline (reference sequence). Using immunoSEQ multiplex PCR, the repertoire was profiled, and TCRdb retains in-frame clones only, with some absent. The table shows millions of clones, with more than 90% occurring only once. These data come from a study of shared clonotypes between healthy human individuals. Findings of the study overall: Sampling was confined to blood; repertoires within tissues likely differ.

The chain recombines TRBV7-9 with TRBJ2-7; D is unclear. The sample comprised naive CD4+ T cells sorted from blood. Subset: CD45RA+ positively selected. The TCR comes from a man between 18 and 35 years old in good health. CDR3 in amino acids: CASSLDQLVYEQYF. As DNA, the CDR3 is TGTGCCAGCAGCTTAGATCAATTGGTGTACGAGCAGTACTTC.